This record covers a single T cell receptor (beta chain). V lost 0 bases and J lost 3, with 8 bases in between. This CDR3 is built from 13 residues. Germline CDR1 and CDR2: GTSNPN and SVGIG (reference sequence). The data stem from a study of T cells in Graves' hyperthyroidism and ophthalmopathy. The investigators amplified TCR beta CDR3 regions from RNA transcripts. The HTBI primer set was used in a first-round RT-PCR of the TCR CDR3. TCRdb processed the multiplex PCR reads anew with MiXCR; each CDR3 protein has one entry. The repertoire holds 250,000 to 350,000 distinct CDR3 sequences, with roughly 17% as singletons.

Sequences were obtained from blood. The rearrangement joins TRBV30 to TRBJ1-1; D uncertain. The sequence was collected from a man aged 25-40 years with Graves' hyperthyroidism. CDR3 coding DNA: TGTGCCTGGAGTGTGGCTATTCACACTGAAGCTTTCTTT. Protein sequence: CAWSVAIHTEAFF.